This T cell receptor (beta chain) was captured in a study of control samples from healthy donors and cancer patients. V was clipped by 5 bases and J by 2 bases, with 13 bases between them. This CDR3 is 14 amino acids long. Germline CDR1 is SGHVS and CDR2 is FNYEAQ. Data came from immunoSEQ multiplex PCR; TCRdb stores just in-frame clones and leaves some out. The repertoire consists of 90,000 to 100,000 clones, with about nine tenths occurring once and the leading ten covering less than 4.5%. This chain connects TRBV7-6 to TRBJ2-7; a possible D gene is TRBD1 (6 bases). This receptor was identified in a woman aged 18-29 years in good health. Sequencing was performed on blood. As DNA, the CDR3 is TGTGCCAGCAGCCCATCTCCAGGGGCCTACGAGCAGTACTTC. Amino acid sequence: CASSPSPGAYEQYF.